This TCR beta chain originates from a study of blood T cells in healthy people across ages. A sample-barcoded 5' primer and a J-beta primer mix were used in a second PCR of about 7 to 12 cycles. TCRdb recomputed calls from the 5' RACE reads with MiXCR, one row per CDR3 protein. The data hold roughly 800,000 distinct CDR3 sequences, with roughly 25% observed a single time. This clonotype showed up many times. V dropped 6 bases and J dropped 5 bases, with 22 bases sitting between them. Germline V gene sequence: CDR1 MNHNY, CDR2 SVGAGI (reference sequence). The CDR3 covers 16 residues. The sample was also linked to a second study, of T cells of mothers and their children. That study adds: The authors used all extracted RNA for cDNA synthesis, at about 1.6 ug per 15 ul. Each child gave a few million TCR beta CDR3 reads (each mother, over 9.5 million). Regardless of relatedness, pairs show thymic selection shaping TCR recombination output in a similar manner. Overlap in related mother-child pairs always slightly exceeded unrelated pairs, never significantly.

Sequencing was performed on blood. This clonotype originated in a boy aged 10-17 years in good health. This chain uses TRBV6-6 with TRBJ2-5; D may be TRBD2 (6 bases). This CDR3 reads CASSPTSLPIRETQYF. In nucleotides, the CDR3 is TGTGCCAGCAGCCCGACTAGTCTACCGATCAGGGAGACCCAGTACTTC.